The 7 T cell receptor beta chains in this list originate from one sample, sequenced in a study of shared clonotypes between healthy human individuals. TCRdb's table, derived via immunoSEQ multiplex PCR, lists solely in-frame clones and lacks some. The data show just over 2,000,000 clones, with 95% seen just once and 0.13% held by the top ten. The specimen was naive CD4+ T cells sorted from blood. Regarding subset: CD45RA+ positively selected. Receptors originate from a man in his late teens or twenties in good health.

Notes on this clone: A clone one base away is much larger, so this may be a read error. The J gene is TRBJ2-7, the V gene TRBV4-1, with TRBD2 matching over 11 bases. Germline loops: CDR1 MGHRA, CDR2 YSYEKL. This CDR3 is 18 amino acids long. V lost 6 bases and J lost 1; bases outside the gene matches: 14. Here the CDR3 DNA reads TGCGCCAGCAGGCAGGAGGCTAGCACTAGCGGGGGTTCCTACGAGCAGTACTTC. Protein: CASRQEASTSGGSYEQYF.

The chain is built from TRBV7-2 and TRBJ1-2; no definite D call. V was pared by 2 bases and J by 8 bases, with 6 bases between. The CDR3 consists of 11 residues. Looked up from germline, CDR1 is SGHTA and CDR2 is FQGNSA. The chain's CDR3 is CASSLSPGYTF. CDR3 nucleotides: TGTGCCAGCAGCTTATCCCCGGGCTACACCTTC.

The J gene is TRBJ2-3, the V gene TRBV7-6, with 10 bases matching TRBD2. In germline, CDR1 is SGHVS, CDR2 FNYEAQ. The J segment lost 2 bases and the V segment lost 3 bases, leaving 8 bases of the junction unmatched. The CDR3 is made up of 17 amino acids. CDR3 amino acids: CASSFEAAGGLTDTQYF. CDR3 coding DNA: TGTGCCAGCAGCTTTGAGGCAGCGGGAGGGCTCACAGATACGCAGTATTTT.

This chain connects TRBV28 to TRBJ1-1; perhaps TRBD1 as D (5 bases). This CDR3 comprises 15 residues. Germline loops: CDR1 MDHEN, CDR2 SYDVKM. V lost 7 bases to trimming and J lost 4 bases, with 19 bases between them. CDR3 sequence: CASTLAWRGATEAFF. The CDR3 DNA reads TGTGCCAGCACCCTTGCGTGGAGGGGCGCCACTGAAGCTTTCTTT.

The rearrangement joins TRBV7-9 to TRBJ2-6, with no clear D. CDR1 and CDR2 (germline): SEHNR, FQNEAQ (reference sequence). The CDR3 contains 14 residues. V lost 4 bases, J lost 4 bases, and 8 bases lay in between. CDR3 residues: CASSSQQGANVLTF. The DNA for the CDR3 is TGTGCCAGCAGCTCCCAGCAAGGGGCCAACGTCCTGACTTTC.

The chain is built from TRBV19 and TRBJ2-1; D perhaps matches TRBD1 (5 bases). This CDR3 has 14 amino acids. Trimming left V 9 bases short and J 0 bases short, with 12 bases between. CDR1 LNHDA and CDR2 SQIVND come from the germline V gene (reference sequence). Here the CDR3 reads CASWGPSSYNEQFF. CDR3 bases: TGTGCCAGCTGGGGCCCCAGCTCCTACAATGAGCAGTTCTTC.

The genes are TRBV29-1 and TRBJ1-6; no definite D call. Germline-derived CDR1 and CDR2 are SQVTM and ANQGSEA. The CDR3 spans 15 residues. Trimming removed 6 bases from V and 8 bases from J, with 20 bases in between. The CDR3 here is CSVRTGSGVDSPLHF. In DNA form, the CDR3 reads TGCAGCGTCCGTACCGGGAGCGGAGTCGATTCACCCCTCCACTTT. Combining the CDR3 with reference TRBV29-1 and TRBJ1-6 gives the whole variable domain SAVISQKPSRDICQRGTSLTIQCQVDSQVTMMFWYRQQPGQSLTLIATANQGSEATYESGFVIDKFPISRPNLTFSTLTVSNMSPEDSSIYLCSVRTGSGVDSPLHFGNGTRLTVT.